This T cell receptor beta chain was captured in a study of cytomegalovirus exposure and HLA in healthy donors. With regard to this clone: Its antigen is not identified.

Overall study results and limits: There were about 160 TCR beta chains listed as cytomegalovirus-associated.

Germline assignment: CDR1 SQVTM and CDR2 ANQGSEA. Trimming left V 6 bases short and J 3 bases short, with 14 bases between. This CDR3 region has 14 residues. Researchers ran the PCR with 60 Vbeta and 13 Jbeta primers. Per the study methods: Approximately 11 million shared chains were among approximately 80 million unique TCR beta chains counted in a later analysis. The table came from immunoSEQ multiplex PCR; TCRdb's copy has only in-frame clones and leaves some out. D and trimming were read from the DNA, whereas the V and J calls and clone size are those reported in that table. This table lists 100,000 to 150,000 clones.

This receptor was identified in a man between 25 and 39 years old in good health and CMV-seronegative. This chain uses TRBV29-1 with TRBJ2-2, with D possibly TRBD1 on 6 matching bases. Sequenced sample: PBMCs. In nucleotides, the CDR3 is TGCAGCGTGTTGACAGGTGGGGACACCGGGGAGCTGTTTTTT. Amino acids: CSVLTGGDTGELFF.